This T cell receptor beta chain was captured by sequencing in a study of CD8+ T cells in alopecia areata. With regard to this clone: Additional DNA sequences in this sample encode the identical CDR3.

This sample's treatment: oral pan-JAK inhibitor, 5-10 mg twice daily. The germline V gene encodes CDR1 LNHNV and CDR2 YYDKDF (reference sequence). The CDR3 consists of 18 residues. Losses at the gene ends were 3 bases for V and 3 bases for J; bases not matched to a gene: 16. Sequencing templates came from extracted RNA that was reverse transcribed into cDNA. Clones were read by immunoSEQ multiplex PCR, and TCRdb kept only the in-frame ones, dropping some. Here the sample spans some 200,000 clones, less than 50% being singletons. The J gene is TRBJ2-5, the V gene TRBV15; 7 bases match TRBD2. The sequence was collected from a human donor with alopecia areata. Specimen: CD4+ T cells sorted from blood, collected around week 37, from a patient treated with tofacitinib. CDR3 sequence reads: CATSRGGTAPGREETQYF. The CDR3 nucleotides read TGTGCCACCAGCAGGGGTGGGACCGCTCCGGGGAGGGAAGAGACCCAGTACTTC. Combining the CDR3 with reference TRBV15 and TRBJ2-5 gives the whole variable domain DAMVIQNPRYQVTQFGKPVTLSCSQTLNHNVMYWYQQKSSQAPKLLFHYYDKDFNNEADTPDNFQSRRPNTSFCFLDIRSPGLGDTAMYLCATSRGGTAPGREETQYFGPGTRLLVL.